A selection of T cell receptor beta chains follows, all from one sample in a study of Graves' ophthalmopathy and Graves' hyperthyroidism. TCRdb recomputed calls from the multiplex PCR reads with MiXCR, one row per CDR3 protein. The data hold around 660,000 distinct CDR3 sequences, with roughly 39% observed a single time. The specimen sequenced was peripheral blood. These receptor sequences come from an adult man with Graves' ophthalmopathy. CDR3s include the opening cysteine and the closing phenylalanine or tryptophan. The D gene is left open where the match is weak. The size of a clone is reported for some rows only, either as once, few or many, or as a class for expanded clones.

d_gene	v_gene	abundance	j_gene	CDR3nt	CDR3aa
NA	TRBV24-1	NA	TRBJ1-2	TGTGCCACCAGTGACCCACAGGGAAACTATGGCTACACCTTC	CATSDPQGNYGYTF
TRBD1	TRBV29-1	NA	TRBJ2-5	TGCAGCGTTCGGACAGGGCTGAGTGAGACCCAGTACTTC	CSVRTGLSETQYF
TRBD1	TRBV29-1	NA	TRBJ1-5	TGCAGCGTAGCGACAGGGAATAGCAATCAGCCCCAGCATTTT	CSVATGNSNQPQHF
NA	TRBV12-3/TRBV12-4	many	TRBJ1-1	TGTGCCAGCACCACCATGATTGGCACTGAAGCTTTCTTT	CASTTMIGTEAFF
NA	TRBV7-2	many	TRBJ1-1	TGTGCCAGCAGCTTCGGGGGAGACACTGAAGCTTTCTTT	CASSFGGDTEAFF
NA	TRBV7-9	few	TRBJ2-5	TGTGCCAGCAAGCCGGGAACCCAGGAGACCCAGTACTTC	CASKPGTQETQYF
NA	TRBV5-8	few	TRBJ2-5	TGTGCCAGCAGCTTGGAAATAAGGGTTCGGTGGGAGACCCAGTACTTC	CASSLEIRVRWETQYF
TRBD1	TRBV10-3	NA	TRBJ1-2	TGTGCCATCAGTACAGGGGAGAACTATGGCTACACCTTC	CAISTGENYGYTF
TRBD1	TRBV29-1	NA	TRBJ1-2	TGCAGCGTTGAAGGTGGGACAGGGGACGCTGGCTACACCTTC	CSVEGGTGDAGYTF
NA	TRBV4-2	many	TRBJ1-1	TGTGCCAGCAGCCAAGAACAAGGGCTTGCAGCTTTCTTT	CASSQEQGLAAFF